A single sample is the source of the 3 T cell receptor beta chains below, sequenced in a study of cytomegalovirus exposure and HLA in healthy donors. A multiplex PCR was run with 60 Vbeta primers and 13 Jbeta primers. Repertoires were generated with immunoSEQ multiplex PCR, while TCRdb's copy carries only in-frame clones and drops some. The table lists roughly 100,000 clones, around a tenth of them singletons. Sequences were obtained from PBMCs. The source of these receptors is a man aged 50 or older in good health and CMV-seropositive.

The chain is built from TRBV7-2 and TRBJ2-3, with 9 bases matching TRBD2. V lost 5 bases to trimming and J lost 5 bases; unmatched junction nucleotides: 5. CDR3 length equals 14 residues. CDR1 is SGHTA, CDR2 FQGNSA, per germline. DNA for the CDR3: TGTGCCAGCAGCCGTGCGGGAGGGTTAGATACGCAGTATTTT. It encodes CASSRAGGLDTQYF.

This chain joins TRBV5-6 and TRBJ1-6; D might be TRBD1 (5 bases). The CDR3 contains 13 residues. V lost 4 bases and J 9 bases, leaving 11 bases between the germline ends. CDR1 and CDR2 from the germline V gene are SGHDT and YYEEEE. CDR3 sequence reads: CASSPARVSPLHF. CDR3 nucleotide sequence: TGTGCCAGCAGCCCCGCCAGGGTTTCACCCCTCCACTTT.

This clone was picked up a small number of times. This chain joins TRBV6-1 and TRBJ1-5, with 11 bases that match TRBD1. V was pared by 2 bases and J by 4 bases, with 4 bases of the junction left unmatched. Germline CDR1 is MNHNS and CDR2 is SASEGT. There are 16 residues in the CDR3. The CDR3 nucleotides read TGTGCCAGCAGTGAACGCGGGACAGGGGGAAATCAGCCCCAGCATTTT. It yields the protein CASSERGTGGNQPQHF.